One sample yielded the 20 T cell receptor beta chains listed below, sequenced in a study of human T cells and chemical hapten exposure. One entry per CDR3 protein results from TCRdb running MiXCR on the RACE reads. The sample records fewer than 85,000 distinct CDR3 sequences, roughly 8.6% being singletons. Time point of the sample: healthy volunteer bleed at 6 weeks. The template was total RNA from unfractionated whole blood. Input material: whole blood. The receptor set was obtained from a male donor in good health. Some clones in this sample may be carry-over from other donors' samples.

The chain employs TRBV5-1 and TRBJ2-5; D call uncertain. The V gene's germline CDR1 is SGHRS and CDR2 YFSETQ. The CDR3 runs to 13 residues. V was cut by 2 bases and J by 5 bases, with 10 bases left in between. Written as DNA, the CDR3 is TGCGCCAGCAGCTTCAACCCCGGGGAGACCCAGTACTTC. Its translation: CASSFNPGETQYF.

The chain couples TRBV5-5 to TRBJ1-5; 7 bases match TRBD1. Germline V lookup: CDR1 SGHKS, CDR2 YYEKEE (reference sequence). This CDR3 has 14 amino acids. The J segment lost 9 bases and the V segment lost 4 bases, leaving 10 bases of the junction unmatched. CDR3 bases: TGTGCCAGCAGCGATTATGACAGGGTAGGGCCCCAGCATTTT. Its protein product is CASSDYDRVGPQHF.

CDR3 bases: TGCAGCGTTTGCACAGGGGCCTACAATGAGCAGTTCTTC. Protein product: CSVCTGAYNEQFF. The V and J genes are TRBV29-1 and TRBJ2-1; 7 positions match TRBD1. With 5 bases clipped from V and 2 bases from J, the junction kept 3 bases outside the gene matches. The CDR3 has 13 amino acids. Germline V CDR1 and CDR2: SQVTM, ANQGSEA.

The chain couples TRBV28 to TRBJ1-2; D call uncertain. Germline values: CDR1 MDHEN, CDR2 SYDVKM. This CDR3 contains 14 residues. V shed 3 bases and J shed 2 bases, with 10 bases lying between them. The CDR3, as DNA: TGTGCCAGCAGTTTGGGCGACAAGAACTATGGCTACACCTTC. Encoded protein: CASSLGDKNYGYTF.

This clonotype was observed many times. The chain links TRBV7-6 to TRBJ2-7, with TRBD1 matching 7 bases. The V gene's germline CDR1 is SGHVS and CDR2 FNYEAQ. With 6 bases clipped from V and 3 bases from J, the junction kept 5 bases outside the gene matches. CDR3 length: 13 residues. The DNA of the CDR3 is TGTGCCAGCAGACGTGACAGGGACTACGAGCAGTACTTC. It codes for CASRRDRDYEQYF. Full variable domain (missing parts from reference TRBV7-6 and TRBJ2-7): GAGVSQSPRYKVTKRGQDVALRCDPISGHVSLYWYRQALGQGPEFLTYFNYEAQQDKSGLPNDRFSAERPEGSISTLTIQRTEQRDSAMYRCASRRDRDYEQYFGPGTRLTVT.

This clonotype was observed many times. J is TRBJ1-5 and V is TRBV5-6; no definite D call. Trimming removed 7 bases at V and 7 bases at J, with 15 bases between. CDR3 length: 13 residues. Germline values: CDR1 SGHDT, CDR2 YYEEEE. This CDR3 is CASQREGRQPQHF. The CDR3 DNA sequence: TGTGCCAGCCAGAGGGAGGGTCGGCAGCCCCAGCATTTT.

This clonotype was seen a handful of times. V is TRBV29-1 and J is TRBJ2-2; D not resolved. Germline lookup yields CDR1 SQVTM and CDR2 ANQGSEA. The length of the CDR3 is 11 residues. Between the trimmed V and J ends, which lost 6 bases and 0 bases, there was a span of 2 bases. This CDR3 reads CSVANTGELFF. In DNA form, the CDR3 reads TGCAGCGTCGCGAACACCGGGGAGCTGTTTTTT.

This clonotype was counted only a few times. The chain recombines TRBV6-5 with TRBJ2-1, with D tentatively TRBD1 (5 bases). The CDR3 consists of 18 residues. CDR1 and CDR2 from the germline V gene are MNHEY and SVGAGI. Trimming cost V 0 bases and J 4 bases, with 19 bases left between them. In DNA form, the CDR3 reads TGTGCCAGCAGTTACTCCAAAATCAGGGCCTCCACGTACAATGAGCAGTTCTTC. This translates into CASSYSKIRASTYNEQFF.

By proportion, this clonotype is medium-sized. The chain employs TRBV4-2 and TRBJ2-3; 10 bases are a match to TRBD2. This CDR3 has 15 amino acids. Germline CDR1 is LGHNA and CDR2 is YNFKEQ. The V segment lost 0 bases and the J segment 4 bases; nucleotides outside the gene matches: 1. The CDR3 sequence: CASSQEAGGPDTQYF. CDR3 in DNA: TGTGCCAGCAGCCAAGAAGCGGGGGGGCCAGATACGCAGTATTTT.

The chain recombines TRBV20-1 with TRBJ2-3; either TRBD1 or TRBD2 may fit D (5 bases each). Germline V gives CDR1 DFQATT, CDR2 SNEGSKA (reference sequence). The CDR3 runs 13 residues. V gave up 8 bases and J gave up 3 bases, with 15 bases separating them. CDR3 sequence (DNA): TGCAGTTCCCAGGGTAGCGTTACAGATACGCAGTATTTT. It specifies CSSQGSVTDTQYF.

This clonotype was detected only a few times. J is TRBJ1-1 and V is TRBV10-3; D perhaps matches TRBD1 (6 bases). Germline V gene data show CDR1 as ENHRY and CDR2 as SYGVKD. V lost 4 bases to trimming and J lost 7 bases, with 13 bases between them. The CDR3 covers 13 residues. This CDR3 reads CAISAGQGYEAFF. The CDR3 region has the DNA TGTGCCATCAGTGCTGGGCAGGGGTATGAAGCTTTCTTT.

This clonotype was picked up many times. V gene TRBV9 combines with J gene TRBJ2-5, with TRBD2 identical over 11 bases. Germline V gene sequence: CDR1 SGDLS, CDR2 YYNGEE. Unmatched junction bases numbered 7, after V lost 2 bases and J lost 7 bases. The CDR3 length is 15 residues. This CDR3 reads CASSVSGTSGGTQYF. The CDR3 bases are TGTGCCAGCAGCGTCTCCGGGACTAGCGGCGGGACCCAGTACTTC.

In its sample, this clonotype was seen a few times. The DNA for the CDR3 is TGCGCCAGCAGTCCGGGACTATCCCCCTCGAACACCGGGGAGCTGTTTTTT. The encoded protein is CASSPGLSPSNTGELFF. The V gene is TRBV5-1, the J gene TRBJ2-2; 7 bases match TRBD2. Unmatched junction bases numbered 10, after V lost 5 bases and J lost 0 bases. CDR1 and CDR2 from the germline V gene are SGHRS and YFSETQ. CDR3 length: 17 amino acids. The variable domain in full, with the rest retrieved from reference TRBV5-1 and TRBJ2-2, is KAGVTQTPRYLIKTRGQQVTLSCSPISGHRSVSWYQQTPGQGLQFLFEYFSETQRNKGNFPGRFSGRQFSNSRSEMNVSTLELGDSALYLCASSPGLSPSNTGELFFGEGSRLTVL.

The rearrangement joins TRBV6-2 or TRBV6-3 to TRBJ2-3; 10 bases match TRBD2. The CDR3 has 14 amino acids. From germline, CDR1 is MNHEY and CDR2 SVGEGT. Trimming at V came to 6 bases and at J to 8 bases, leaving 8 bases not matched to a gene. The DNA of the CDR3 is TGTGCCAGCAGATTACTAGCGGGGCCGAGTACGCAGTATTTT. It is translated as CASRLLAGPSTQYF.

This clonotype turned up a few times. The chain recombines TRBV12-3 or TRBV12-4 with TRBJ2-4; 8 bases fit TRBD2. The CDR3 loop spans 14 amino acids. With 5 bases clipped from V and 6 bases from J, the junction kept 6 bases outside the gene matches. For the CDR3, the DNA is TGTGCCAGCAGTCCCGGGACTAGTATAAACATTCAGTACTTC. It yields the protein CASSPGTSINIQYF.

This clonotype occurred many times. The V gene is TRBV29-1, the J gene TRBJ2-6, with D perhaps being TRBD1 or TRBD2 (6 bases each). The CDR3 has 14 residues. Germline CDR1 SQVTM, CDR2 ANQGSEA. Trimming cost V 6 bases and J 3 bases, with 12 bases left between them. This CDR3 is CSVTGASGANVLTF. CDR3 in DNA: TGCAGCGTGACGGGGGCAAGTGGGGCCAACGTCCTGACTTTC.

The chain combines TRBV29-1 with TRBJ1-5; the D gene is possibly TRBD1 (6 bases). The germline V and J ends were trimmed by 7 bases and 7 bases, with 17 bases remaining between them. Per the germline V gene, CDR1 is SQVTM and CDR2 is ANQGSEA. The CDR3 consists of 13 residues. The CDR3 protein is CSAHTGSGQPQHF. In nucleotides, the CDR3 is TGCAGCGCCCACACAGGGTCTGGACAGCCCCAGCATTTT.

This clonotype was detected only a few times. The chain carries TRBV6-5 and TRBJ1-1, with a tentative D call TRBD1 (5 bases). V gave up 4 bases and J gave up 6 bases, with 21 bases separating them. The CDR3 is 16 residues long. Germline CDR1 reads MNHEY; CDR2 reads SVGAGI. The DNA of the CDR3 is TGTGCCAGCAGTTTGCGGGCCTCTGGGGGAATCGCTGAAGCTTTCTTT. Its translation is CASSLRASGGIAEAFF.

In DNA, the CDR3 is TGTGCCAGCAGCTTTGGGGTCTCTGGGGCCAACGTCCTGACTTTC. This translates into CASSFGVSGANVLTF. The chain employs TRBV7-8 and TRBJ2-6; D remains unclear. The CDR3 sequence is 15 residues long. With 3 bases removed from V and 0 bases from J, the gap between germline ends came to 6 bases. Germline CDR1 SGHVS, CDR2 FQNEAQ.

The gene calls are TRBV14 and TRBJ1-1; D call uncertain. CDR3 length: 13 amino acids. V dropped 1 base and J dropped 6 bases, with 9 bases sitting between them. Germline V gives CDR1 SGHDN, CDR2 FVKESK. The DNA for the CDR3 is TGTGCCAGCAGCCAAGTGGGTACGTCTGAAGCTTTCTTT. Translating it yields CASSQVGTSEAFF. The full variable domain, completed using reference TRBV14 and TRBJ1-1, is EAGVTQFPSHSVIEKGQTVTLRCDPISGHDNLYWYRRVMGKEIKFLLHFVKESKQDESGMPNNRFLAERTGGTYSTLKVQPAELEDSGVYFCASSQVGTSEAFFGQGTRLTVV.